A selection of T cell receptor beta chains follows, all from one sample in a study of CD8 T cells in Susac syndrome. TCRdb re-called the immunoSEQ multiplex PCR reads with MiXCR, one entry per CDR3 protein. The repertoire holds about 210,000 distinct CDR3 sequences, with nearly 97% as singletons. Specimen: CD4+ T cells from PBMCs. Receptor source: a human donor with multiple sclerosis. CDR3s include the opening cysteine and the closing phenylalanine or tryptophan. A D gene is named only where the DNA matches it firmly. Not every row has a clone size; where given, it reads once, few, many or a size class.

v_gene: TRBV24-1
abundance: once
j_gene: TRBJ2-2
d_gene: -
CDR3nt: TGTGCCACCAGTGCCTCTGGGGAAGGCGGGGAGCTGTTTTTT
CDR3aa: CATSASGEGGELFF

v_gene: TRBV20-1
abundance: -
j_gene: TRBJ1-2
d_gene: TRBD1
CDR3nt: TGCAGTGCTAGAGATCGGGGACAGGGAATGTGGCGCTACACCTTC
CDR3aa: CSARDRGQGMWRYTF

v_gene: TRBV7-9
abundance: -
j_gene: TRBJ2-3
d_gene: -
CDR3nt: TGTGCCAGCAGCTTAGCCAGGTGGGATACGCAGTATTTT
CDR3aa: CASSLARWDTQYF

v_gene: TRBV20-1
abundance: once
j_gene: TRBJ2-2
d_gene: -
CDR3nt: TGCAGTGCCCGATTCGAGGCCGGGAGCACCGGGGAGCTGTTTTTT
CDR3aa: CSARFEAGSTGELFF

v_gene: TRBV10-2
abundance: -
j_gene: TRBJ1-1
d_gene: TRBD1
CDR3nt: TGCGCCAGCAGTGTCGGGACAGCAATGAACACTGAAGCTTTCTTT
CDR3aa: CASSVGTAMNTEAFF

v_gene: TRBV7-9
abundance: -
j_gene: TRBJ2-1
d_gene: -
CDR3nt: TGTGCCAGCAGCCGAGGGGAGTACAATGAGCAGTTCTTC
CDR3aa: CASSRGEYNEQFF

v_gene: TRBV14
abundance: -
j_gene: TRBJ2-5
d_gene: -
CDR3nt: TGTGCCAGCAGCGCCGGGACGGGGTCTACCCAGTACTTC
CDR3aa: CASSAGTGSTQYF

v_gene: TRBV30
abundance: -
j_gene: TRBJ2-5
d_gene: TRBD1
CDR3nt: TGTGCCTGGGAGCGACAGGGGCAAGAGACCCAGTACTTC
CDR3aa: CAWERQGQETQYF

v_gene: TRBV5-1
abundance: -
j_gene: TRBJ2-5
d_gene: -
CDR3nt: TGCGCCAGCAGCCATGATGCGGAAGAGACCCAGTACTTC
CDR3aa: CASSHDAEETQYF

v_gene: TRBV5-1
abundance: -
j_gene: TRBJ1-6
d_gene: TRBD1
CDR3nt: TGCGCCAGCAGCCGGGGGACAGAAGTTTCACCCCTCCACTTT
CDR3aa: CASSRGTEVSPLHF

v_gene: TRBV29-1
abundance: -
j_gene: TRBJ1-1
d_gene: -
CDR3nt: TGCAGCGTTGAGCAACAGGGGAACACTGAAGCTTTCTTT
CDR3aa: CSVEQQGNTEAFF

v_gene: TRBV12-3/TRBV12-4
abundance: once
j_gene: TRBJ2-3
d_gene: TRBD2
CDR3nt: TGTGCCAGCAGTTGGCCTAGCGGGGGGTTGGGAGATACGCAGTATTTT
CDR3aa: CASSWPSGGLGDTQYF

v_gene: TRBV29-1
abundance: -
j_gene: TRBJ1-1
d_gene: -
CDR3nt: TGCAGCGTTCAGGGCGCGAACACTGAAGCTTTCTTT
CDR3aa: CSVQGANTEAFF

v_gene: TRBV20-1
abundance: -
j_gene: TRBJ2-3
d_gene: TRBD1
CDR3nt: TGCAGTGCTAGGTCGGCAGGGGGCGAAGATACGCAGTATTTT
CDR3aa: CSARSAGGEDTQYF

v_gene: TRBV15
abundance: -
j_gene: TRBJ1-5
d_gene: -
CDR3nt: TGTGCCACCAGCAGAGGTGGAGTCGGACAGCCCCAGCATTTT
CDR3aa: CATSRGGVGQPQHF

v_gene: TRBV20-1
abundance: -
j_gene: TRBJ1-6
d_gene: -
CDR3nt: TGCAGTGGGAAGGCAGATAATAATTCACCCCTCCACTTT
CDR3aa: CSGKADNNSPLHF

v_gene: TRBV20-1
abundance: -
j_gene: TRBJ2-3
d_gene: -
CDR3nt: TGCAGTGCTACCCAGAATAGCGGCCGCACAGATACGCAGTATTTT
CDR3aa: CSATQNSGRTDTQYF

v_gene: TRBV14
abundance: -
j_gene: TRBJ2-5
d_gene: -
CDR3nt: TGTGCCAGCAGCCCTCAGGTGCAGGAGACCCAGTACTTC
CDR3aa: CASSPQVQETQYF

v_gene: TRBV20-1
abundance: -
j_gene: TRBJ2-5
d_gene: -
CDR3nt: TGCAGTGCTCTCGGACTCATAGAGACCCAGTACTTC
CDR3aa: CSALGLIETQYF

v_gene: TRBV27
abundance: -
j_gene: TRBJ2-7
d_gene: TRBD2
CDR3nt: TGTGCCAGCAGTTCAACTAGCGGGAGAGTCTACGAGCAGTACTTC
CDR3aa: CASSSTSGRVYEQYF

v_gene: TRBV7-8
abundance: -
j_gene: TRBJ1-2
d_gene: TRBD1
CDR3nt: TGTGCCAGCAGCCTCGGACAGGCGGTCGGCTACACCTTC
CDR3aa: CASSLGQAVGYTF

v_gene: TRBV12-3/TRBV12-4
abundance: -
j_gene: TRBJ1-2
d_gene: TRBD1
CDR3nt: TGTGCCAGCAGCTACGACAGGGGCTATGGCTACACCTTC
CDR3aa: CASSYDRGYGYTF

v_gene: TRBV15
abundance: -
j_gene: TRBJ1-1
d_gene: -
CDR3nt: TGTGCCACCAGCAGTAACAGGGTGAACACTGAAGCTTTCTTT
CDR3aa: CATSSNRVNTEAFF

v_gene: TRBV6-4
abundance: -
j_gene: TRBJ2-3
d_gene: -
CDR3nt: TGTGCCAGCAGTGAAGACGGGAGTGTAGATACGCAGTATTTT
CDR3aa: CASSEDGSVDTQYF

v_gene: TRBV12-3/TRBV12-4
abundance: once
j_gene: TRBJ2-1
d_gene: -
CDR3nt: TGTGCCAGCAGTTTTAGGGGTTGGGATGAGCAGTTCTTC
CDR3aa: CASSFRGWDEQFF

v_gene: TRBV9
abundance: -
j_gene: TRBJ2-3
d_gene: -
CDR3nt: TGTGCCAGCAGCGTACGCGGGGACAGCACAGATACGCAGTATTTT
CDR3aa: CASSVRGDSTDTQYF

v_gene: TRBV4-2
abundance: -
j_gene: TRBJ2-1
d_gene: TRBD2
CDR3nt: TGTGCCAGCAGCCAAGAGATAGCGGGAACTGGGGATGAGCAGTTCTTC
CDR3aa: CASSQEIAGTGDEQFF

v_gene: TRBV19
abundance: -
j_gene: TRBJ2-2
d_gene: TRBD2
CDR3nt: TGTGCCAGTAGGAGGGCCGGGACTACTAACACCGGGGAGCTGTTTTTT
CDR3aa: CASRRAGTTNTGELFF

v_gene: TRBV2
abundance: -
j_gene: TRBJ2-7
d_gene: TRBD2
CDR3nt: TGTGCCAGCAGTGATTCCCCAGCGGGGCTTACGAGATACGAGCAGTACTTC
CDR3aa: CASSDSPAGLTRYEQYF

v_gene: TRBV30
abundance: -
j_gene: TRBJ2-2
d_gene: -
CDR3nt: TGTGCCTGGATGGGAACGACGAACACCGGGGTTCTGTTTTTT
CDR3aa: CAWMGTTNTGVLFF

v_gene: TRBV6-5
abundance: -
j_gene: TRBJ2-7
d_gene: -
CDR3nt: TGTGCCGGAGGTACCTACGAGCAGTACTTC
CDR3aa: CAGGTYEQYF

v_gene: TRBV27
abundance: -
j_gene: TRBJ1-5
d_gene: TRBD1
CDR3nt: TGTGCCAGCAGACCACAGGGGGCAGGACAGCCCCAGCATTTT
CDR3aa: CASRPQGAGQPQHF

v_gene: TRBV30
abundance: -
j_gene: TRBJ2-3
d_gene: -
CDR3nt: TGTGCCTGGAGTGGGCTAGCAGCAGATACGCAGTATTTT
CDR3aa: CAWSGLAADTQYF

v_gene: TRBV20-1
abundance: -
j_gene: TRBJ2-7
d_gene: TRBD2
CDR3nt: TGCAGTGCTAGAGATCTGGGGACTATCGTAAGCGAGCAGTACTTC
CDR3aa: CSARDLGTIVSEQYF

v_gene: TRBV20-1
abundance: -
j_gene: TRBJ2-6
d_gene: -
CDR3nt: TGCAGTGCTGGAGACAGGAAGACCTCTGGGGCCAACGTCCTGACTTTC
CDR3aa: CSAGDRKTSGANVLTF

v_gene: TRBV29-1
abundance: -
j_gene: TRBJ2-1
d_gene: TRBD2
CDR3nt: TGCAGCGGAAATAGCGGGAGAAGTCACAATGAGCAGTTCTTC
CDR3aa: CSGNSGRSHNEQFF

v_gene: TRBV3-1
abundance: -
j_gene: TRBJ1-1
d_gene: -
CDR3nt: TGTGCCAGCAGCCAACAACACCCAGGAGGGGGGACTGAAGCTTTCTTT
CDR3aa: CASSQQHPGGGTEAFF

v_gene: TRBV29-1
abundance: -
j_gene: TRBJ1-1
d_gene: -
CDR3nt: TGCAGCGCTATCGCAGAGAGGAGGTTAAATACTGAAGCTTTCTTT
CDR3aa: CSAIAERRLNTEAFF

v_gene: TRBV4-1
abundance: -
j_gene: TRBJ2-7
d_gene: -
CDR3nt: TGCGCCAGCAGCCTACCAGGGCGGCCCTACGAGCAGTACTTC
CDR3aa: CASSLPGRPYEQYF

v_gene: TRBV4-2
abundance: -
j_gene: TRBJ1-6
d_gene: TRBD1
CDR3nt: TGTGCCAGCAGCCAACAGACAGGGCCATCCAATTCACCCCTCCACTTT
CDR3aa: CASSQQTGPSNSPLHF

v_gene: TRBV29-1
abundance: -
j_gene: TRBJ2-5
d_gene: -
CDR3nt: TGCAGCGTTGACGGGGCCCCCAAGACCCAGTACTTC
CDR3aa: CSVDGAPKTQYF

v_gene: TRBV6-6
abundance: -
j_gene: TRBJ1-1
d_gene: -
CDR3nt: TGTGCCAGCAGTTACTCGTGGTATCGGCCCCCGGGAGCTTTCTTT
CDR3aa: CASSYSWYRPPGAFF

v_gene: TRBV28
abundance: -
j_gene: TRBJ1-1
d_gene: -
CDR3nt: TGTGCCAGCATCCTAGGACAGCATAGAGAAGCTTTCTTT
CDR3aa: CASILGQHREAFF

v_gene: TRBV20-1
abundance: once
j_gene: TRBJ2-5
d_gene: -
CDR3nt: TGCAGTGCTAGATCGTCCGGGGCCGGGGAGACCCAGTACTTC
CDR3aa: CSARSSGAGETQYF

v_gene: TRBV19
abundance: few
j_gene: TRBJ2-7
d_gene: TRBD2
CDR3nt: TGTGCCAGTAGTAGAGCGGGGGAGCAGTACTTC
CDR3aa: CASSRAGEQYF

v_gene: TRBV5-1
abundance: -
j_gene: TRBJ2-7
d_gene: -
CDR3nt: TGCGCCAGCAGCTTGGGCCTTACCTACGAGCAGTACTTC
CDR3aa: CASSLGLTYEQYF

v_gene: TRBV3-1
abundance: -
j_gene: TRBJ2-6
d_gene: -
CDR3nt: TGTGCCAGCAGCCCCCCCATCGTGGGACCTGGGGCCAACGTCCTGACTTTC
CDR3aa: CASSPPIVGPGANVLTF

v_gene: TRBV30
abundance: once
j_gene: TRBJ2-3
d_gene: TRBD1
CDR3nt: TGTGCCTGGAGTGTACAGGGGGCGCAGGCAGATACGCAGTATTTT
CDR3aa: CAWSVQGAQADTQYF

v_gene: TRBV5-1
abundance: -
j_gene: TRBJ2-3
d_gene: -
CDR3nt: TGCGCCAGCAGTGGCGGGCGCTTTAGCACAGATACGCAGTATTTT
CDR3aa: CASSGGRFSTDTQYF

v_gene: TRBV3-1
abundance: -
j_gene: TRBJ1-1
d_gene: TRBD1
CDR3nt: TGTGCCAGCAGTCTCCGACAGGGGACGAACACTGAAGCTTTCTTT
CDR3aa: CASSLRQGTNTEAFF

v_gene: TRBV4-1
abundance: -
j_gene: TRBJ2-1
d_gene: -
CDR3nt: TGCGCCAGCACGAGGGGGGATTGGGGACACAATGAGCAGTTCTTC
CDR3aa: CASTRGDWGHNEQFF

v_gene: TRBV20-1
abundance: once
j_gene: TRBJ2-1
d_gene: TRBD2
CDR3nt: TGCAGTGCTAGCCCCAGGACTAGCGGGGGTAACAATGAGCAGTTCTTC
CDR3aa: CSASPRTSGGNNEQFF

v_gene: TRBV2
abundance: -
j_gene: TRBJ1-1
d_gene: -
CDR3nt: TGTGCCAGCACCCGGGGATTGAGGACTGAAGCTTTCTTT
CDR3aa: CASTRGLRTEAFF

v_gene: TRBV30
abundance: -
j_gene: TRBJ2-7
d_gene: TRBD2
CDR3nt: TGTGCCTGGACCGCATACCTCGGGAGCGGGAGGTCCTCCTACGAGCAGTACTTC
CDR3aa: CAWTAYLGSGRSSYEQYF

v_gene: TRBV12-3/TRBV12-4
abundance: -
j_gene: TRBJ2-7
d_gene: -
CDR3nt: TGTGCCAGCAGTCCCACCCGCGGTCAGCAGTACTTC
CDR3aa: CASSPTRGQQYF

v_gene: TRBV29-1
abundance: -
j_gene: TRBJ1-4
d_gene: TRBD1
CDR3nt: TGCAGCGTCTACAGGGGTTCGAAGGGTGAAAAACTGTTTTTT
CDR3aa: CSVYRGSKGEKLFF

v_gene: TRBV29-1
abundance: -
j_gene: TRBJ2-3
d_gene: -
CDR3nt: TGCAGCGTTTTGCTTACTAGCCCAGGATTAGGAGATACGCAGTATTTT
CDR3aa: CSVLLTSPGLGDTQYF

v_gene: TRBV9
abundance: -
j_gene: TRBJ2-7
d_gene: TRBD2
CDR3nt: TGTGCCAGCAGCGTAGATCCCCTAGCGGGGCGCTACGAGCAGTACTTC
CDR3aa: CASSVDPLAGRYEQYF

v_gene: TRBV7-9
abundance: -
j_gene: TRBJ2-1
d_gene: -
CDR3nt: TGTGCCAGCAGCTTTGGGCACGCCGATGAGCAGTTCTTC
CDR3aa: CASSFGHADEQFF